The next 5 T cell receptor beta chains were all read from a single sample in a study of blood T cell repertoires in COVID-19. Profiled with immunoSEQ multiplex PCR; TCRdb holds only in-frame clones, not every one. The table records 150,000 to 200,000 clones, more than 75% of them present only once. Source material: peripheral blood. These receptors came from a human donor in a cohort sampled during active COVID-19.

V is TRBV19 and J is TRBJ1-2; possible D gene TRBD1, 6 bases. The CDR3 runs to 13 residues. Germline CDR1 reads LNHDA; CDR2 reads SQIVND (reference sequence). The V end was cut by 6 bases, the J end by 3 bases, with 11 bases between. CDR3 DNA sequence: TGTGCCAGTAGCCGTTCAGGGGACTATGGCTACACCTTC. Translation gives CASSRSGDYGYTF. The whole variable domain, filled in from reference TRBV19 and TRBJ1-2, reads DGGITQSPKYLFRKEGQNVTLSCEQNLNHDAMYWYRQDPGQGLRLIYYSQIVNDFQKGDIAEGYSVSREKKESFPLTVTSAQKNPTAFYLCASSRSGDYGYTFGSGTRLTVV.

This chain links TRBV14 with TRBJ1-2; TRBD1 matches at 8 bases. CDR3 length: 13 amino acids. The V and J ends lost 8 bases and 2 bases, in that order; junction bases with no gene match: 4. Germline V gene sequence: CDR1 SGHDN, CDR2 FVKESK. The CDR3 region is CASGDRNNYGYTF. The CDR3 DNA follows: TGTGCCAGCGGGGACAGGAACAACTATGGCTACACCTTC.

This clone was seen only once. The V and J genes are TRBV27 and TRBJ1-1, with 12 bases aligning to TRBD1. CDR3 length: 14 amino acids. V trimming: 8 bases; J trimming: 4 bases; junction bases outside the gene matches: 5. Germline lookup yields CDR1 MNHEY and CDR2 SMNVEV (reference sequence). The CDR3 DNA reads as TGTGCCAGCCGACCGGGACAGGGGGCCACTGAAGCTTTCTTT. Amino acid sequence: CASRPGQGATEAFF.

V is TRBV25-1 and J is TRBJ2-5; 8 nucleotides align to TRBD1. The CDR3 extends over 15 amino acids. Germline CDR1 and CDR2: MGHDK and SYGVNS. Trimming took 2 bases from V and 1 from J; bases not matched to a gene: 3. The CDR3 reads CASSEGGQGQETQYF. As DNA, the CDR3 is TGTGCCAGCAGTGAAGGAGGACAGGGCCAAGAGACCCAGTACTTC.

This clone appeared once. The chain employs TRBV5-1 and TRBJ2-7; tentatively, D is TRBD1 (5 bases). Trimming shortened V by 0 bases and J by 5 bases, and 12 bases separated the two germline ends. The CDR3 has 14 amino acids. Per the germline V gene, CDR1 is SGHRS and CDR2 is YFSETQ. The CDR3 reads CASSLGSGNNEQYF. DNA of the CDR3: TGCGCCAGCAGCTTGGGTTCAGGGAACAACGAGCAGTACTTC.